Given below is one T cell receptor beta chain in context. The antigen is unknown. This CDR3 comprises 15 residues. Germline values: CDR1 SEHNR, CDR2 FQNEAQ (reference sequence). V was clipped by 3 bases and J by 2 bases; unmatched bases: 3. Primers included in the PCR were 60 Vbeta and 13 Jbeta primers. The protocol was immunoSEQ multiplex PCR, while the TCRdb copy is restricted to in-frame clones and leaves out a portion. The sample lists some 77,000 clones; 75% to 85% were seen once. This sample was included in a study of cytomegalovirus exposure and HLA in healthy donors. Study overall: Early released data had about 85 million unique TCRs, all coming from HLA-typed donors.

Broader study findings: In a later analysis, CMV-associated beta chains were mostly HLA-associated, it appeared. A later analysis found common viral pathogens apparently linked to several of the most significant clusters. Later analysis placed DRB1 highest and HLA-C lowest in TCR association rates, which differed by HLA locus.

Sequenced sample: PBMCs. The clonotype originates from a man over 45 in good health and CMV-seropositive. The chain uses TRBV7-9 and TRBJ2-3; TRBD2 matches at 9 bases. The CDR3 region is CASSFQREATDTQYF. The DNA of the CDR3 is TGTGCCAGCAGCTTCCAGCGGGAGGCCACAGATACGCAGTATTTT.